This TCR beta chain was profiled in a study of regulatory T cells in long-lasting Graves disease. V lost 7 bases to trimming and J lost 4 bases, with 10 bases between them. Germline-derived CDR1 and CDR2 are SNHLY and FYNNEI. The CDR3 is 12 amino acids. Noted time point: newly diagnosed GD, antithyroid drugs for less than 3 months. Following extraction of RNA from PBMCs, that RNA was used to make the TCR library. Nine milliliters of peripheral blood went into EDTA tubes. This clonotype was seen only a few times. Arm-PCR with iRepertoire HTBI primers amplified the CDR3 regions for these TCR beta libraries. Authors' processing steps: 60 to 65 TRBV and about 15 TRBJ segments were identified across samples. One entry per CDR3 protein, called by TCRdb with MiXCR from the multiplex PCR reads. Clone size and V and J calls follow TCRdb, not the original study. The table includes about 530,000 distinct CDR3 sequences, 15% to 20% detected once.

These sequences were also reported in another study, on T cells in Graves' hyperthyroidism and ophthalmopathy.

The specimen comprised peripheral blood mononuclear cells (PBMCs), sampled at new diagnosis, from a patient treated with antithyroid drugs. This TCR was sampled from a woman aged 35 to 59 with Graves disease. V usage is TRBV2 and J usage is TRBJ2-5; D is perhaps TRBD1 (7 bases). In DNA form, the CDR3 reads TGTGCCAGCAACAGGGGAGGAGAGACCCAGTACTTC. Translation: CASNRGGETQYF.